Listed here are 11 T cell receptor beta chains from one sample, sequenced in a study of stem cell transplantation in POMP-related autoinflammatory disease. Libraries were prepared by immunoSEQ multiplex PCR; TCRdb keeps only in-frame clonotypes and omits some of them. The data show some 70,000 clones, with approximately 91% seen just once and 0.5% to 0.75% held by the top ten. The material sequenced was CD4+ T cells from PBMCs, taken after stem cell transplantation. These receptors originate from a human patient with POMP-related autoinflammation and immune dysregulation (PRAID). The graft donor may have contributed some T cells.

CDR3 in DNA: TGTGCCAGTAGTATACACCCTCGGGGCTCCTACGAGCAGTACTTC. Residues: CASSIHPRGSYEQYF. The chain couples TRBV19 to TRBJ2-7, with D tentatively TRBD2 (5 bases). Germline values: CDR1 LNHDA, CDR2 SQIVND (reference sequence). The length of the CDR3 is 15 residues. Deletions cut 2 bases from V and 0 bases from J, with 11 bases between. Full variable domain (rest looked up from reference TRBV19 and TRBJ2-7): DGGITQSPKYLFRKEGQNVTLSCEQNLNHDAMYWYRQDPGQGLRLIYYSQIVNDFQKGDIAEGYSVSREKKESFPLTVTSAQKNPTAFYLCASSIHPRGSYEQYFGPGTRLTVT.

The chain carries TRBV3-1 (or the pseudogene TRBV3-2) and TRBJ2-3, with 9 bases lining up with TRBD2. The germline V gene encodes CDR1 LGHDT and CDR2 YNNKEL (reference sequence). This CDR3 comprises 17 residues. J was trimmed by 0 bases and V by 4 bases; bases with no gene match: 8. The CDR3 is CASSPQPSGASTDTQYF. CDR3 sequence (DNA): TGTGCCAGCAGCCCTCAACCTAGCGGGGCTAGCACAGATACGCAGTATTTT.

The V call is TRBV5-5, the J call TRBJ2-5; TRBD1 matches at 8 bases. This CDR3 has 16 residues. V was pared by 3 bases and J by 1 base, with 8 bases of the junction left unmatched. Germline V gene sequence: CDR1 SGHKS, CDR2 YYEKEE (reference sequence). This chain's CDR3 is CASSYNLGTGQETQYF. The CDR3 bases are TGTGCCAGCAGCTATAACCTTGGGACAGGCCAAGAGACCCAGTACTTC.

The chain couples TRBV5-6 to TRBJ2-7; 8 bases fit TRBD1. This CDR3 is 14 amino acids long. CDR1 is SGHDT, CDR2 YYEEEE, per germline. V shed 4 bases, J shed 3 bases, and the junction held 6 bases outside the gene matches. CDR3 sequence (DNA): TGTGCCAGCAGCACGACAGGGGCAGTCTACGAGCAGTACGTC. Amino acid sequence: CASSTTGAVYEQYV.

The gene calls are TRBV4-1 and TRBJ1-1; TRBD1 agrees at 7 bases. This CDR3 spans 16 amino acids. In germline, CDR1 is MGHRA, CDR2 YSYEKL. V was pared by 1 base and J by 3 bases, with 8 bases of the junction left unmatched. Here the CDR3 reads CASSQGQGKKDTEAFF. The CDR3 DNA reads TGCGCCAGCAGCCAAGGACAGGGTAAGAAAGACACTGAAGCTTTCTTT.

The rearrangement uses TRBV21-1 and TRBJ1-5. TRBV21-1 is listed as a pseudogene. The CDR3 has 19 residues. The chain's CDR3 is CASSKALRAGGCSNQPQHF. The CDR3 nucleotides read TGTGCCAGCAGCAAAGCGCTCAGGGCCGGGGGGTGTAGCAATCAGCCCCAGCATTTT.

This clone was seen just once. The V gene is TRBV2, the J gene TRBJ1-6; 7 positions match TRBD1. CDR1 is SNHLY and CDR2 is FYNNEI in the germline V gene. V shed 6 bases, J shed 5 bases, and the junction held 4 bases outside the gene matches. This CDR3 spans 14 amino acids. Here the CDR3 reads CASRSTGDNSPLHF. The CDR3 nucleotides read TGTGCCAGCAGGTCTACAGGGGATAATTCACCCCTCCACTTT.

This chain uses TRBV5-5 with TRBJ1-1; 8 bases match TRBD1. The CDR3 loop spans 15 amino acids. Germline V gives CDR1 SGHKS, CDR2 YYEKEE (reference sequence). Losses at the gene ends were 4 bases for V and 0 bases for J; bases not matched to a gene: 5. The CDR3 loop reads CASSLRTGMNTEAFF. In DNA form, the CDR3 reads TGTGCCAGCAGCCTGAGGACAGGGATGAACACTGAAGCTTTCTTT.

The chain carries TRBV5-1 and TRBJ2-3, with 7 positions matching TRBD2. From germline, CDR1 is SGHRS and CDR2 YFSETQ. The CDR3 contains 12 residues. V lost 4 bases, J lost 5 bases, and 1 base stayed unmatched. The CDR3 sequence: CASSGEGDTQYF. The CDR3 coding sequence is TGCGCCAGCAGCGGGGAGGGAGATACGCAGTATTTT.

The chain combines TRBV2 with TRBJ2-7; 9 bases are shared with TRBD1. The CDR3 has 14 amino acids. V gave up 6 bases and J gave up 7 bases; unmatched junction bases: 10. Germline-derived CDR1 and CDR2 are SNHLY and FYNNEI. The CDR3 region is CASRQPGQGREQYF. The CDR3 DNA reads TGTGCCAGCAGGCAACCGGGACAGGGTAGAGAGCAGTACTTC.

This clone was observed once. This chain joins TRBV29-1 and TRBJ1-1, with D perhaps TRBD1 (5 bases). CDR1 is SQVTM, CDR2 ANQGSEA, per germline. The CDR3 length is 14 residues. Trimming cost V 3 bases and J 0 bases, with 11 bases left between them. The CDR3 spells CSVDWGGMNTEAFF. Written as DNA, the CDR3 is TGCAGCGTTGATTGGGGGGGGATGAACACTGAAGCTTTCTTT.